These T cell receptor beta chains were read from a single sample in a study of identifying expanded T cells in peripheral blood. Clones were read by immunoSEQ multiplex PCR, and TCRdb kept only the in-frame ones, dropping some. The table shows about 110,000 clones, with roughly 90% occurring only once. Sequenced input: blood. All receptors come from a person aged 18 to 75 in good health. Both conserved end residues are part of each CDR3. Fields, in order: V gene, D gene, J gene, CDR3 protein, CDR3 DNA. A D gene is named only where the DNA matches it firmly.

>TRBV19|.|TRBJ1-2
CASSIDVAGDYGYTF
TGTGCCAGTAGTATAGATGTGGCAGGGGACTATGGCTACACCTTC
>TRBV7-2|.|TRBJ1-6
CASSPPETAPNSPLHF
TGTGCCAGCAGCCCACCAGAGACGGCCCCAAATTCACCCCTCCACTTT
>TRBV2|.|TRBJ2-5
CASTGGGGTQYF
TGTGCCAGCACAGGGGGAGGGGGGACCCAGTACTTC
>TRBV6-5|.|TRBJ1-2
CASSYSAQGSYGYTF
TGTGCCAGCAGTTACTCAGCACAGGGCTCCTATGGCTACACCTTC
>TRBV7-9|.|TRBJ2-3
CASSWGIGTDTQYF
TGTGCCAGCAGCTGGGGGATTGGCACAGATACGCAGTATTTT
>TRBV6-1|.|TRBJ1-1
CASSEAENTEAFF
TGTGCCAGCAGTGAAGCGGAGAACACTGAAGCTTTCTTT
>TRBV4-2|TRBD1|TRBJ1-2
CASSQGGRGAPYGYTF
TGTGCCAGCAGCCAAGGTGGCAGGGGGGCGCCCTATGGCTACACCTTC
>TRBV14|.|TRBJ1-4
CASSQLRGSNEKLFF
TGTGCCAGCAGCCAACTGCGAGGATCTAATGAAAAACTGTTTTTT
>TRBV9|TRBD2|TRBJ2-2
CASSDLAGGPEELFF
TGTGCCAGCAGCGATCTAGCGGGGGGGCCCGAGGAGCTGTTTTTT
>TRBV6-5|.|TRBJ1-6
CASGTSNSPLHF
TGTGCCAGTGGGACCTCTAATTCACCCCTCCACTTT
>TRBV27|TRBD1|TRBJ2-7
CASSSQGANEQYF
TGTGCCAGCAGTTCGCAGGGGGCGAATGAGCAGTACTTC
>TRBV5-5|.|TRBJ2-6
CASSLFPGANVLTF
TGTGCCAGCAGCTTATTTCCTGGGGCCAACGTCCTGACTTTC
>TRBV18|.|TRBJ1-2
CASSSTGNGYTF
TGTGCCAGCTCATCTACAGGCAATGGCTACACCTTC
>TRBV4-3|TRBD1|TRBJ1-6
CASSQVSGGDSPLHF
TGCGCCAGCAGCCAAGTTTCAGGGGGAGATTCACCCCTCCACTTT
>TRBV4-2|TRBD2|TRBJ2-5
CASSQALVRGEETQYF
TGTGCCAGCAGCCAAGCCCTGGTGCGGGGGGAAGAGACCCAGTACTTC
>TRBV7-2|TRBD1|TRBJ2-7
CASSLAAGTASYEQYF
TGTGCCAGCAGCTTAGCAGCCGGGACAGCTTCCTACGAGCAGTACTTC
>TRBV9|.|TRBJ1-2
CASSPQMGRVGSGYTF
TGTGCCAGCAGCCCCCAGATGGGCAGGGTGGGTAGTGGCTACACCTTC
>TRBV6-5|.|TRBJ2-1
CASKMRGSVNEQFF
TGTGCCAGCAAGATGCGGGGCTCCGTCAATGAGCAGTTCTTC
>TRBV5-3|.|TRBJ1-1
CARSLGTPGVIWTEAFF
TGTGCCAGAAGCTTGGGTACCCCAGGGGTGATATGGACTGAAGCTTTCTTT
>TRBV28|.|TRBJ1-2
CASSPPAFRRHYGYTF
TGTGCCAGCAGCCCCCCCGCCTTCCGCAGGCACTATGGCTACACCTTC
>TRBV15|.|TRBJ2-7
CATSRDVSRTYEQYF
TGTGCCACCAGCAGAGATGTGTCCAGGACTTACGAGCAGTACTTC
>TRBV4-3|TRBD1|TRBJ1-2
CASSQDGTGQYGYTF
TGCGCCAGCAGCCAAGACGGGACAGGGCAATATGGCTACACCTTC
>TRBV13|.|TRBJ1-2
CASSDTTSTGYYGYTF
TGTGCCAGCAGCGACACTACCTCAACAGGGTACTATGGCTACACCTTC
>TRBV6-1|.|TRBJ1-1
CASSWNGGRNTEAFF
TGTGCCAGCAGCTGGAATGGCGGGCGGAACACTGAAGCTTTCTTT
>TRBV27|TRBD1|TRBJ1-1
CASSLTGAWNTEAFF
TGTGCCAGCAGCCTCACAGGGGCGTGGAACACTGAAGCTTTCTTT
>TRBV2|.|TRBJ1-2
CARQKVNYGYTF
TGTGCCAGACAGAAAGTAAACTATGGCTACACCTTC
>TRBV5-6|.|TRBJ1-3
CASSLGGLGNTIYF
TGTGCCAGCAGCTTGGGGGGGCTTGGAAACACCATATATTTT
>TRBV7-9|TRBD2|TRBJ2-1
CASSSQVAGGSREQFF
TGTGCCAGCAGCTCTCAGGTAGCGGGGGGGTCTCGCGAGCAGTTCTTC
>TRBV5-5|.|TRBJ2-7
CASSLARQPYEQYF
TGTGCCAGCAGCTTGGCGAGACAACCCTACGAGCAGTACTTC